The 7 T cell receptor beta chains below were found in one sample sequenced in a study of cytomegalovirus exposure and HLA in healthy donors. PCR employed 60 Vbeta and 13 Jbeta primers. The method was immunoSEQ multiplex PCR; TCRdb's version includes in-frame clones alone and lacks a portion of them. The sample lists a few hundred thousand clones, about four fifths occurring once. The specimen was PBMCs. The receptors here all came from a man aged 25-40 years in good health and CMV-seronegative.

The V call is TRBV29-1, the J call TRBJ2-7; TRBD1 matches at 12 bases. Germline loops: CDR1 SQVTM, CDR2 ANQGSEA. The CDR3 runs to 14 residues. V dropped 4 bases and J dropped 5; count of bases not matched to a gene: 6. CDR3: CSVVTGTGGHEQYF. The CDR3 DNA sequence: TGCAGCGTTGTAACAGGGACAGGGGGCCACGAGCAGTACTTC.

J is TRBJ2-2 and V is TRBV11-2, with a tentative D call TRBD2 (7 bases). This CDR3 comprises 16 residues. V lost 3 bases and J 6 bases, leaving 17 bases between the germline ends. Per the germline V gene, CDR1 is SGHAT and CDR2 is FQNNGV. CDR3 protein: CASSLGFGGLAGELFF. DNA for the CDR3: TGTGCCAGCAGCTTGGGGTTCGGGGGGCTAGCCGGGGAGCTGTTTTTT.

The chain couples TRBV6-1 to TRBJ2-7; the D is unclear. Germline loops: CDR1 MNHNS, CDR2 SASEGT. V lost 6 bases and J 1 base, leaving 13 bases between the germline ends. CDR3 length equals 14 residues. CDR3 sequence: CASRAQLGSYEQYF. The CDR3 nucleotides read TGTGCCAGCAGAGCTCAGCTAGGATCCTACGAGCAGTACTTC.

This clone has more than one count but fewer than ten. This rearrangement joins TRBV6-5 to TRBJ1-1; weak D call: TRBD1 (6 bases). The V gene's germline CDR1 is MNHEY and CDR2 SVGAGI. The V gene lost 3 bases and the J gene lost 3 bases, with 17 bases spanning the gap. The CDR3 totals 16 residues. CDR3 protein: CASSYGGPPLDTEAFF. In DNA form, the CDR3 reads TGTGCCAGCAGTTATGGGGGCCCCCCCCTGGACACTGAAGCTTTCTTT.

In its sample, this clone was seen a few times. The chain carries TRBV5-1 and TRBJ2-3; 7 bases map to TRBD2. V shed 5 bases and J 6 bases; nucleotides not matched to a gene: 6. This CDR3 comprises 13 residues. Germline values: CDR1 SGHRS, CDR2 YFSETQ. The CDR3 sequence: CASRSLGGDTQYF. The CDR3 coding sequence is TGCGCCAGCAGGTCCCTGGGGGGGGATACGCAGTATTTT.

The rearrangement joins TRBV27 to TRBJ2-7; perhaps TRBD1 as D (5 bases). The V end lost 1 base, the J end lost 5 bases, and 12 bases lay between the germline ends. Germline V CDR1 and CDR2: MNHEY, SMNVEV (reference sequence). The CDR3 is 14 residues long. The CDR3 DNA reads as TGTGCCAGCAGTTTATTAACCAGGGCCCACGAGCAGTACTTC. It specifies CASSLLTRAHEQYF.

The chain uses TRBV4-1 and TRBJ1-2; D is uncertain. The ends were cut back, 0 bases at V and 12 bases at J, with 14 bases in the middle. The germline CDR1 and CDR2 sequences are MGHRA and YSYEKL. The CDR3 runs to 13 residues. CDR3 sequence reads: CASSQESRGRNTF. The CDR3 DNA reads TGCGCCAGCAGCCAAGAATCGAGAGGGAGGAACACCTTC.